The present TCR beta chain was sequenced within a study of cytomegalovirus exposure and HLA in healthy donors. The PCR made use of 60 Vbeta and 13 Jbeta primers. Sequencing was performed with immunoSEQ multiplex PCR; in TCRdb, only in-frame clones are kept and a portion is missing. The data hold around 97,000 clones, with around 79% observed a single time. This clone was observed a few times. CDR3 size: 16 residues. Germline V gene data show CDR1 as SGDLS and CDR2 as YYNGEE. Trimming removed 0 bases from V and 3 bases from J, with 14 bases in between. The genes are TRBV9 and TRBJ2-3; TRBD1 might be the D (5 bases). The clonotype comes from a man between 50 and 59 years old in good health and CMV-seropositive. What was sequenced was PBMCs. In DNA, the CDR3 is TGTGCCAGCAGCGTAGGATCTGGGGCAGAGACAGATACGCAGTATTTT. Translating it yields CASSVGSGAETDTQYF.